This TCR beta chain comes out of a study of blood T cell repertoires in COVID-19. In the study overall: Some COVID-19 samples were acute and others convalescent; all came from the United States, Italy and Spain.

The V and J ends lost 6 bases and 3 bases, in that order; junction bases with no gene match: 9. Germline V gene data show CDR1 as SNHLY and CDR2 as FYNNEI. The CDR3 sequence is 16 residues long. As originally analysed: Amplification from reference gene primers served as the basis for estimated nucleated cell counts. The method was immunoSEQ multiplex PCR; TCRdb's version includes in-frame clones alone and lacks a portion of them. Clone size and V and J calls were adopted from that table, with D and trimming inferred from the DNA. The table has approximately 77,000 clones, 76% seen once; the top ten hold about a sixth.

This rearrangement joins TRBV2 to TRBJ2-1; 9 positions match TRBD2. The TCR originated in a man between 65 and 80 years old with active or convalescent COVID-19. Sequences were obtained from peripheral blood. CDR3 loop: CASRRPGTSFYNEQFF. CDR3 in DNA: TGTGCCAGCAGGAGACCCGGGACTAGCTTCTACAATGAGCAGTTCTTC.